The rows below give T cell receptor beta chains drawn from one sample of a study of blood T cell repertoires in COVID-19. Sequenced by immunoSEQ multiplex PCR; TCRdb stores in-frame clones only, minus some. The sample consists of 150,000 to 200,000 clones, roughly 88% of them appearing once. The sequencing input was PBMCs or T cells enriched from blood (not recorded which). The source is a woman aged 60-70 years who had recovered from COVID-19. CDR3s include the opening cysteine and the closing phenylalanine or tryptophan. Each record gives: J gene, clone size, D gene, V gene, CDR3 DNA, CDR3 protein. A D gene is named only where the DNA matches it firmly. Clone size is stated in some rows and not others, as once, few, many or a class when expanded.

>TRBJ2-2|once|.|TRBV3-1/TRBV3-2
TGTGCCAGCAGCCAAGAAGACAGGAACACCGGGGAGCTGTTTTTT
CASSQEDRNTGELFF
>TRBJ2-7|.|TRBD2|TRBV5-4
TGTGCCAGCAGCCCCGGGACTAGCGGGGTGCCCTACGAGCAGTACTTC
CASSPGTSGVPYEQYF
>TRBJ2-6|once|.|TRBV30
TGTGCCTGGGTTGGGGGGACTTCTGGGGCCAACGTCCTGACTTTC
CAWVGGTSGANVLTF
>TRBJ1-4|.|.|TRBV25-1
TGTGCCAGCAGCACCGGGACAAGGAATGAAAAACTGTTTTTT
CASSTGTRNEKLFF
>TRBJ1-2|.|TRBD1|TRBV30
TGTGCCTGGAATACAGGGGGCAACTATGGCTACACCTTC
CAWNTGGNYGYTF
>TRBJ1-6|.|.|TRBV10-3
TGTGCCATCAGTGATGGGGGGTCACCCCTCCACTTT
CAISDGGSPLHF
>TRBJ2-5|.|.|TRBV11-2
TGTGCCAGCAGTTGGACACCAGAAGAGACCCAGTACTTC
CASSWTPEETQYF
>TRBJ2-5|.|.|TRBV3-1/TRBV3-2
TGTGCCAGCAGCCTAATAGAGGAGACCCAGTACTTC
CASSLIEETQYF
>TRBJ1-4|.|TRBD1|TRBV4-1
TGCGCCAGCAGCCAAGGTCTGGGACAGGGGTGGAATGAAAAACTGTTTTTT
CASSQGLGQGWNEKLFF
>TRBJ1-6|.|.|TRBV4-1
TGCGCCAGCAGCCAAGATCTGTTGAATTCACCCCTCCACTTT
CASSQDLLNSPLHF
>TRBJ2-2|.|TRBD2|TRBV3-1/TRBV3-2
TGTGCCAGCAGCCCCTATCCCGGGACTAGCGAGGGCGGGGAGCTGTTTTTT
CASSPYPGTSEGGELFF
>TRBJ2-5|.|.|TRBV3-1/TRBV3-2
TGTGCCAGCAGCCCCTGGGCCCAAGAGACCCAGTACTTC
CASSPWAQETQYF
>TRBJ2-2|.|TRBD1|TRBV7-7
TGTGCTAGCAGCCCAACGACAGGGACCACCGGGGAGCTGTTTTTT
CASSPTTGTTGELFF
>TRBJ2-7|.|.|TRBV7-9
TGTGCCAGCAGCTTAGATGACAGGCGGTACGAGCAGTACTTC
CASSLDDRRYEQYF
>TRBJ1-2|once|TRBD1|TRBV20-1
TGCAGGGGGGACAGGGATGGCTACACCTTC
CRGDRDGYTF
>TRBJ1-4|.|.|TRBV5-8
TGTGCCAGCAGCACGGGGGGGTATGAAAAACTGTTTTTT
CASSTGGYEKLFF
>TRBJ1-2|.|.|TRBV7-6
TGTGCCAGCAGCTTAGGGGGGGGCTTACCTGGAGGCTACACCTTC
CASSLGGGLPGGYTF
>TRBJ2-1|.|TRBD1|TRBV19
TGTGCCAGTAGGGGGGACAGGGGGCGTATAACTGAGCAGTTCTTC
CASRGDRGRITEQFF
>TRBJ2-7|once|.|TRBV6-5
TGTGCCAGCAGAGGGGACAACTCCTACGAGCAGTACTTC
CASRGDNSYEQYF
>TRBJ2-1|.|.|TRBV11-2
TGTGCCAGCAGCTTAGGGACAGACAATGAGCAGTTCTTC
CASSLGTDNEQFF
>TRBJ2-5|.|.|TRBV3-1/TRBV3-2
TGTGCCAGCAGTCAAGTAAGCGAGACCCAGTACTTC
CASSQVSETQYF
>TRBJ1-1|.|.|TRBV6-6
TGTGCCAGCAGCCCCCAGGGGCAGAACACTGAAGCTTTCTTT
CASSPQGQNTEAFF
>TRBJ1-2|.|TRBD1|TRBV19
TGTGCCAGTAGTAGTAGGACAGGGGCCCGCCCACTTGGCTATGGCTACACCTTC
CASSSRTGARPLGYGYTF
>TRBJ1-3|.|.|TRBV15
TGTGCCACCAGCAGAGAGTTGGGGGGACGCTCTGGAAACACCATATATTTT
CATSRELGGRSGNTIYF
>TRBJ1-5|.|.|TRBV29-1
TGCAGCGTTGTTGATAACGGTCGCCAGCCCCAGCATTTT
CSVVDNGRQPQHF
>TRBJ2-4|few|TRBD2|TRBV27
TGTGCCAGCAGTAACGATGCCGGGACTAGCGGGAGAGAGGCCAAAAACATTCAGTACTTC
CASSNDAGTSGREAKNIQYF
>TRBJ1-2|.|.|TRBV18
TGTGCCAGCTCGCGATCCTCCGCTCGGAACTATGGCTACACCTTC
CASSRSSARNYGYTF
>TRBJ2-2|.|.|TRBV24-1
TGTGCCACCAGTGACCCCTTCACCGGGGAGCTGTTTTTT
CATSDPFTGELFF
>TRBJ2-3|.|.|TRBV6-1
TGTGCCAGCAGTGAAGTCACGGGTAGCGCAGATACGCAGTATTTT
CASSEVTGSADTQYF
>TRBJ1-3|.|.|TRBV18
TGTGCCAGCTCACCATGGACACAACGCTCTGGAAACACCATATATTTT
CASSPWTQRSGNTIYF
>TRBJ2-3|.|.|TRBV7-9
TGTGCCAGCAGCCCCTCGACTTATGACACAGATACGCAGTATTTT
CASSPSTYDTDTQYF
>TRBJ2-1|few|TRBD2|TRBV4-2
TGTGCCAGCAGCCAAGGGCTAGCGGGGGACTCCTACAATGAGCAGTTCTTC
CASSQGLAGDSYNEQFF
>TRBJ1-5|.|.|TRBV7-2
TGTGCCAGCAGCTTAACGGGCCAGCAGGGTCAGCCCCAGCATTTT
CASSLTGQQGQPQHF
>TRBJ1-1|.|TRBD1|TRBV12-3/TRBV12-4
TGTGCCAGCAGCCGACAGGGTGGCACTGAAGCTTTCTTT
CASSRQGGTEAFF
>TRBJ2-5|.|.|TRBV3-1/TRBV3-2
TGTGCCAGCAGCCAGTCAGGGGAGGGTTCGGAGACCCAGTACTTC
CASSQSGEGSETQYF
>TRBJ2-3|once|TRBD2|TRBV2
TGTGCCAGCAGTGAAGCCCGACTAGCGGGAGAAAATACGCAGTATTTT
CASSEARLAGENTQYF
>TRBJ1-4|.|.|TRBV3-1/TRBV3-2
TGTGCCAGCAGCCAAGACGTTGGAGCAACTAATGAAAAACTGTTTTTT
CASSQDVGATNEKLFF
>TRBJ2-1|.|TRBD2|TRBV7-2
TGTGCCAGCAGCTTATACGGCGGGGGGGCCGGTGAGCAGTTCTTC
CASSLYGGGAGEQFF
>TRBJ1-2|.|.|TRBV5-6
TGTGCCAGCAGCACCGCGGTGACCTTC
CASSTAVTF
>TRBJ2-1|few|.|TRBV19
TGTGCCAGTAGTAGCGGAAACTACAATGAGCAGTTCTTC
CASSSGNYNEQFF
>TRBJ2-7|few|.|TRBV6-5
TGTGCCAGCAGTTTCCAAGCCGGACACGACGAGCAGTACTTC
CASSFQAGHDEQYF
>TRBJ2-5|.|.|TRBV2
TGTGCCAGTAGCCCCCCATCAGGGGCGCAAGAGACCCAGTACTTC
CASSPPSGAQETQYF
>TRBJ2-7|.|TRBD2|TRBV2
TGTGCCAGCAGTGAAGGGACTAGAGCCCCCTACGAGCAGTACTTC
CASSEGTRAPYEQYF
>TRBJ1-1|.|.|TRBV11-1
TGTGCCAGCAGCTTAGTGGGCAGGGCCACTGAAGCTTTCTTT
CASSLVGRATEAFF
>TRBJ2-1|.|.|TRBV30
TGTGCCTGGAGTTGGGGGGGCTATGAGCAGTTCTTC
CAWSWGGYEQFF
>TRBJ2-3|.|.|TRBV28
TGTGCCAGCAGCCCAACTATAGCGGTGGGCACAGATACGCAGTATTTT
CASSPTIAVGTDTQYF
>TRBJ1-2|.|.|TRBV28
TGTGCCAGCAGTTGGCCAGCGACCTATGGCTACACCTTC
CASSWPATYGYTF
>TRBJ2-3|.|.|TRBV5-4
TGTGCCAGCAGCTTGGGCAGGGACACAGATACGCAGTATTTT
CASSLGRDTDTQYF
>TRBJ2-3|.|.|TRBV5-4
TGTGCCAGCAGCTTTCGTACGATAGAGCCAGATACGCAGTATTTT
CASSFRTIEPDTQYF
>TRBJ2-5|once|.|TRBV27
TGTGCCAGCAGTTTATCTGGGAGGGAGACCCAGTACTTC
CASSLSGRETQYF
>TRBJ2-7|.|TRBD2|TRBV7-7
TGTGCCAGCACCCAAGTCGGGACCGGGACTAGCGGGAGTGCCTACGAGCAGTACTTC
CASTQVGTGTSGSAYEQYF